This TCR beta chain was recorded in a study of CD8+CD57+ T cells in acquired aplastic anemia. Study information: DNA recovered from sorted CD4+ and CD8+ cells had a mean of approximately 3 ug. Study results and limitations: Both patients and controls carried the same twenty-nine CD8+ CDR3 sequences. Levels of CD8+ Simpson's diversity were not significantly distinct in patients versus controls.

As to this clonotype: No antigen is known for it. A read error may account for a junction end that differs from germline.

Using genomic DNA as the template, TCR beta VDJ and CDR3 profiling was carried out. TCRdb passed the reads through MiXCR, listing each CDR3 protein once. The sample lists 200,000 or so distinct CDR3 sequences; 64% were seen once. This receptor was obtained from a human donor with severe aplastic anemia or a healthy control (not recorded which). Sequenced input: sorted CD4+, CD8+, or CD8+CD57+ T cells (not recorded which) from PBMCs.

The CDR3 loop is CAGSLAVETYERYF. For the CDR3, the DNA is TGCGCCGGCAGCTTGGCCGTGGAAACCTACGAGCGGTACTTC. The chain uses TRBV5-1 and TRBJ2-7, with no clear D. Germline assignment: CDR1 SGHRS and CDR2 YFSETQ. This CDR3 has 14 residues.